A single sample gave rise to the 32 T cell receptor beta chains below, sequenced in a study of quantifying T cell responses using KT2 cells. Study-level information: TCR alpha and beta constant-region primers primed reverse transcription of RNA.

An oligo carrying a UMI was ligated to the cDNA 3' end. An equimolar mix of RC1.1 and RC1.2 primed the beta chain across TRBC1 and TRBC2. TCRdb independently ran MiXCR on the UMI-ligation and nested PCR reads; one entry per CDR3 protein. The table lists around 56,000 distinct CDR3 sequences, roughly an eighth of them singletons. Sequencing was performed on PBMCs spiked with cells of the T cell clone KT2. The receptors here all came from a human donor.

This clonotype came up many times. This sequence joins TRBV4-3 and TRBJ1-5; no definite D call. Trimming stripped 1 base from V and 5 bases from J, with 9 bases between. Germline V gene data show CDR1 as LGHNA and CDR2 as YSLEER. The CDR3 covers 14 residues. Written as DNA, the CDR3 is TGCGCCAGCAGCCAAGGCCTGGGCCATCAGCCCCAGCATTTT. Translating gives CASSQGLGHQPQHF.

V and J are TRBV3-1 and TRBJ1-4, with D unresolved. V was trimmed by 4 bases and J by 5 bases, leaving 17 bases between them. The CDR3 extends over 16 amino acids. From germline, CDR1 is LGHDT and CDR2 YNNKEL (reference sequence). The CDR3 spells CASSPVGSLANEKLFF. The CDR3 region has the DNA TGTGCCAGCAGCCCTGTGGGGAGTTTGGCGAATGAAAAACTGTTTTTT.

The chain is built from TRBV29-1 and TRBJ2-3; D is perhaps TRBD1 (5 bases). The CDR3 consists of 12 residues. Trimming took 6 bases from V and 5 from J, leaving 12 bases between them. Per the germline V gene, CDR1 is SQVTM and CDR2 is ANQGSEA. The CDR3: CSVGDSLDTQYF. CDR3 bases: TGCAGCGTCGGAGACAGTCTAGATACGCAGTATTTT.

This clonotype came up many times. V gene TRBV4-1 combines with J gene TRBJ2-1; TRBD2 matches at 9 bases. Germline CDR1 reads MGHRA; CDR2 reads YSYEKL. The CDR3 is 21 amino acids. V shed 2 bases, J shed 3 bases, and the junction held 20 bases outside the gene matches. The CDR3 loop is CASSQWIRDIRLAADYNEQFF. CDR3 DNA sequence: TGCGCCAGCAGCCAATGGATCCGGGACATCCGACTAGCGGCCGACTACAATGAGCAGTTCTTC.

This clonotype was counted a few times. The chain couples TRBV7-2 to TRBJ2-5; 10 bases line up with TRBD1. J lost 5 bases, V lost 4 bases, and 10 bases had no gene match. The CDR3 is made up of 16 amino acids. Germline loops: CDR1 SGHTA, CDR2 FQGNSA. The CDR3 reads CASSYRQGARWETQYF. The CDR3 DNA reads TGTGCCAGCAGCTACCGACAGGGGGCGCGGTGGGAGACCCAGTACTTC.

As DNA, the CDR3 is TGTGCCAGCAGTGAAGGGGGCACTGAAGCTTTCTTT. Protein sequence: CASSEGGTEAFF. The V and J genes are TRBV2 and TRBJ1-1; D remains unclear. The V end lost 1 base, the J end lost 4 bases, and 4 bases lay between the germline ends. Germline V gives CDR1 SNHLY, CDR2 FYNNEI. The CDR3 contains 12 residues.

The V and J genes are TRBV20-1 and TRBJ2-1; no clear D gene. Trimming pared 0 bases from V and 6 bases from J, leaving 15 bases between. The germline V gene encodes CDR1 DFQATT and CDR2 SNEGSKA (reference sequence). The CDR3 has 15 amino acids. CDR3 sequence (DNA): TGCAGTGCTAGAGATCCATCCATCAAAGGCAATGAGCAGTTCTTC. Its protein product is CSARDPSIKGNEQFF.

This chain uses TRBV7-6 with TRBJ2-7; D call uncertain. Germline values: CDR1 SGHVS, CDR2 FNYEAQ. The CDR3 has 15 residues. Trimming took 1 base from V and 0 from J, leaving 10 bases between them. CDR3 amino acids: CASSLETESSYEQYF. The CDR3 coding sequence is TGTGCCAGCAGCTTAGAAACAGAGAGCTCCTACGAGCAGTACTTC.

In its sample, this clonotype was seen a few times. The chain combines TRBV7-9 with TRBJ1-5, with TRBD1 identical over 8 bases. V was pared by 5 bases and J by 5 bases, with 2 bases of the junction left unmatched. Germline V gene lookup returns CDR1 SEHNR and CDR2 FQNEAQ (reference sequence). The CDR3 contains 13 residues. CDR3 coding DNA: TGTGCCAGCAGCCCGACAGGGGATCAGCCCCAGCATTTT. Its protein product is CASSPTGDQPQHF.

The table lists this clonotype with a few counts. V gene TRBV7-2 combines with J gene TRBJ2-7; a possible D gene is TRBD2 (5 bases). The CDR3 covers 17 residues. Deletions cut 4 bases from V and 6 bases from J, with 25 bases between. The germline V gene has CDR1 SGHTA and CDR2 FQGNSA. CDR3 sequence reads: CASSSRTSRLASPEQYF. DNA for the CDR3: TGTGCCAGCAGCTCCAGGACCTCTCGGCTAGCTAGTCCCGAGCAGTACTTC.

This clonotype has a handful of counts. The J gene is TRBJ2-3, the V gene TRBV4-1, with TRBD2 matching 7 bases. J lost 0 bases, V lost 2 bases, and 11 bases had no gene match. Germline V gene sequence: CDR1 MGHRA, CDR2 YSYEKL. The CDR3 is made up of 18 amino acids. The CDR3 region has the DNA TGCGCCAGCAGCCAAATGTCAATGCTAGCGGCTAGCACAGATACGCAGTATTTT. This sequence encodes CASSQMSMLAASTDTQYF.

This clonotype has ten or more counts. This rearrangement joins TRBV11-2 to TRBJ1-2; D unclear. Germline V CDR1 and CDR2: SGHAT, FQNNGV. The CDR3 loop spans 15 amino acids. V lost 1 base and J 4 bases, leaving 13 bases between the germline ends. In DNA, the CDR3 is TGTGCCAGCAGCTTAGGGCAAACTGTTGGCTATGGCTACACCTTC. Amino acid sequence: CASSLGQTVGYGYTF.

A few counts support this clonotype. The rearrangement links TRBV7-2 to TRBJ1-3; no clear D. Germline CDR1 and CDR2: SGHTA and FQGNSA. Trimming removed 1 base at V and 1 base at J, with 8 bases between. CDR3 length: 15 amino acids. Here the CDR3 reads CASSLERGSGNTIYF. CDR3 bases: TGTGCCAGCAGCTTAGAGAGAGGTTCTGGAAACACCATATATTTT.

This clonotype was recorded at least ten times. The chain employs TRBV21-1 and TRBJ1-2. TRBV21-1 is labeled a pseudogene. CDR3 length: 9 amino acids. CDR3 in amino acids: CASRDGYTF. CDR3 nucleotides: TGTGCCAGCAGAGATGGCTACACCTTC.

This clonotype was recorded at least ten times. The chain joins TRBV7-8 to TRBJ2-5; D remains ambiguous. V was pared by 6 bases and J by 5 bases, with 10 bases between. The CDR3 consists of 12 residues. Germline V lookup: CDR1 SGHVS, CDR2 FQNEAQ. In DNA, the CDR3 is TGTGCCAGCAGGATATCTCGGGAGACCCAGTACTTC. This sequence encodes CASRISRETQYF.

The V gene is TRBV12-3 or TRBV12-4, the J gene TRBJ2-7; D is perhaps TRBD1 (6 bases). V dropped 6 bases and J dropped 5 bases, with 14 bases sitting between them. The CDR3 has 13 amino acids. Written as DNA, the CDR3 is TGTGCCAGCAGCGACAGGATAGTCAACGAGCAGTACTTC. Translating it yields CASSDRIVNEQYF.

Written as DNA, the CDR3 is TGTGCCAGCAGCCCACGGGTCCTAGCGGGAGTAATCCCAGATACGCAGTATTTT. It specifies CASSPRVLAGVIPDTQYF. The rearrangement uses TRBV7-3 and TRBJ2-3; 10 bases line up with TRBD2. Germline values: CDR1 SGHTA, CDR2 FQGTGA. This CDR3 is 18 amino acids long. Unmatched junction bases numbered 15, after V lost 5 bases and J lost 4 bases. Full variable domain (missing parts from reference TRBV7-3 and TRBJ2-3): GAGVSQTPSNKVTEKGKYVELRCDPISGHTALYWYRQSLGQGPEFLIYFQGTGAADDSGLPNDRFFAVRPEGSVSTLKIQRTERGDSAVYLCASSPRVLAGVIPDTQYFGPGTRLTVL.

V gene TRBV7-1 combines with J gene TRBJ2-1; D is unclear. TRBV7-1 is marked as an open reading frame, function uncertain. V lost 5 bases to trimming and J lost 5 bases, with 10 bases between them. This CDR3 spans 13 amino acids. CDR3: CASSAWTHNEQFF. CDR3 DNA sequence: TGTGCCAGCAGCGCATGGACCCACAATGAGCAGTTCTTC.

This sequence joins TRBV6-1 and TRBJ2-3, with a weak D call TRBD1 (5 bases). Germline V gives CDR1 MNHNS, CDR2 SASEGT. The CDR3 totals 14 residues. V was pared by 8 bases and J by 0 bases, with 12 bases between. The CDR3 loop is CASGVGVSTDTQYF. Written as DNA, the CDR3 is TGTGCCAGCGGGGTAGGGGTCAGCACAGATACGCAGTATTTT.

This clonotype has ten or more counts. The chain is built from TRBV6-5 and TRBJ2-2, with D possibly matching TRBD2 (5 bases). The CDR3 is 18 amino acids. Germline CDR1 reads MNHEY; CDR2 reads SVGAGI. Trimming took off 6 bases at V and 5 bases at J, with 25 bases between the two ends. The CDR3: CASSPKLVWVWRTGELFF. For the CDR3, the DNA is TGTGCCAGCAGCCCCAAACTAGTTTGGGTGTGGCGTACCGGGGAGCTGTTTTTT.

Only a few counts were recorded for this clonotype. The CDR3 sequence is CASRPNQGDYGYTF. In nucleotides, the CDR3 is TGTGCCAGCAGGCCTAATCAGGGGGACTATGGCTACACCTTC. V gene TRBV6-2 or TRBV6-3 combines with J gene TRBJ1-2; 7 bases match TRBD1. From germline, CDR1 is MNHEY and CDR2 SVGEGT. The V gene end was trimmed by 6 bases and the J gene end by 3 bases; junction bases not matched to a gene: 7. The CDR3 contains 14 residues.

There are many counts of this clonotype. The V call is TRBV7-2, the J call TRBJ1-5; TRBD1 matches 8 bases. CDR1 is SGHTA, CDR2 FQGNSA, per germline. The CDR3 spans 13 residues. Unmatched junction bases numbered 3, after V lost 4 bases and J lost 7 bases. DNA of the CDR3: TGTGCCAGCAGCTCAGGGGGCGTCCAGCCCCAGCATTTT. This gives the protein CASSSGGVQPQHF.

The CDR3 loop is CASSYSGRGYEQYF. DNA for the CDR3: TGTGCCAGCAGTTACTCGGGACGGGGCTACGAGCAGTACTTC. The chain links TRBV6-5 to TRBJ2-7; the D gene could be TRBD1 or TRBD2 (5 bases each). The CDR3 spans 14 residues. Trimming stripped 0 bases from V and 3 bases from J, with 9 bases between. Germline CDR1 and CDR2: MNHEY and SVGAGI.

V usage is TRBV7-8 and J usage is TRBJ2-7; 7 nucleotides agree with TRBD1. Germline V gene data show CDR1 as SGHVS and CDR2 as FQNEAQ. The trim removed 4 bases at V and 1 base at J, leaving 7 bases unmatched. CDR3 size: 15 residues. The CDR3 DNA sequence: TGTGCCAGCAGCTCCCACCCGACAGGGTCCTACGAGCAGTACTTC. This sequence encodes CASSSHPTGSYEQYF.

The V gene is TRBV5-1, the J gene TRBJ2-5, with TRBD1 matching 9 bases. V trimming: 2 bases; J trimming: 3 bases; junction bases outside the gene matches: 8. CDR1 SGHRS and CDR2 YFSETQ come from the germline V gene. This CDR3 region has 16 residues. The CDR3 is CASSFAPTGGEETQYF. The CDR3 bases are TGCGCCAGCAGCTTTGCCCCGACAGGGGGTGAAGAGACCCAGTACTTC.

The genes are TRBV5-5 and TRBJ2-6, with 8 nucleotides matching TRBD1. The CDR3 sequence is 16 residues long. CDR1 is SGHKS, CDR2 YYEKEE, per germline (reference sequence). After removal of 3 bases from V and 2 bases from J, the junction contained 4 bases not matched to a gene. The CDR3 region has the DNA TGTGCCAGCAGCTCAGCAGGGGGCCCTGGGGCCAACGTCCTGACTTTC. The encoded protein is CASSSAGGPGANVLTF.

There are a few counts of this clonotype. The chain carries TRBV28 and TRBJ2-3; weak D call: TRBD2 (5 bases). The V gene lost 2 bases and the J gene lost 1 base, with 16 bases spanning the gap. The CDR3 runs to 17 residues. From germline, CDR1 is MDHEN and CDR2 SYDVKM. The CDR3 loop is CASSLRLASPGTDTQYF. CDR3 sequence (DNA): TGTGCCAGCAGTTTAAGGCTAGCCAGTCCCGGCACAGATACGCAGTATTTT.

DNA of the CDR3: TGTGCCAGCAGCTTCGCTAGCGGGGGAGTAGGGGAGCAGTACTTC. Translating it yields CASSFASGGVGEQYF. This chain uses TRBV11-2 with TRBJ2-7; 10 bases are a match to TRBD2. The CDR3 runs to 15 residues. Germline assignment: CDR1 SGHAT and CDR2 FQNNGV. Losses at the gene ends were 3 bases for V and 7 bases for J; bases not matched to a gene: 9.

This clonotype was seen a few times. This rearrangement joins TRBV12-3 or TRBV12-4 to TRBJ1-1; D remains ambiguous. V was trimmed by 6 bases and J by 1 base, leaving 15 bases between them. CDR3 length: 15 amino acids. CDR3 DNA: TGTGCCAGCAGCCCGGGTTTGGGTCGGAACACTGAAGCTTTCTTT. This sequence encodes CASSPGLGRNTEAFF.

The J gene is TRBJ2-5, the V gene TRBV5-1; D perhaps matches TRBD2 (5 bases). Trimming shortened V by 0 bases and J by 5 bases, and 14 bases separated the two germline ends. Per germline, CDR1 SGHRS and CDR2 YFSETQ. This CDR3 has 15 amino acids. The CDR3 DNA sequence: TGCGCCAGCAGCTTGGAAGGTTCTAGCTTGGAGACCCAGTACTTC. Its translation: CASSLEGSSLETQYF. Full variable domain (missing parts from reference TRBV5-1 and TRBJ2-5): KAGVTQTPRYLIKTRGQQVTLSCSPISGHRSVSWYQQTPGQGLQFLFEYFSETQRNKGNFPGRFSGRQFSNSRSEMNVSTLELGDSALYLCASSLEGSSLETQYFGPGTRLLVL.

The chain links TRBV29-1 to TRBJ2-1; perhaps TRBD2 as D (7 bases). V was pared by 6 bases and J by 1 base, with 19 bases between. Germline-derived CDR1 and CDR2 are SQVTM and ANQGSEA. The length of the CDR3 is 16 residues. As DNA, the CDR3 is TGCAGCGTGACCCCTGGGGGGGCGCTGTCCTACAATGAGCAGTTCTTC. The encoded protein is CSVTPGGALSYNEQFF.

This chain uses TRBV6-2 or TRBV6-3 with TRBJ2-7, with unresolved D. V was trimmed by 7 bases and J by 5 bases, leaving 12 bases between them. Looked up from germline, CDR1 is MNHEY and CDR2 is SVGEGT. The CDR3 contains 12 residues. The CDR3 here is CASTKGRDEQYF. The CDR3 DNA is TGTGCCAGCACTAAGGGTCGGGACGAGCAGTACTTC.